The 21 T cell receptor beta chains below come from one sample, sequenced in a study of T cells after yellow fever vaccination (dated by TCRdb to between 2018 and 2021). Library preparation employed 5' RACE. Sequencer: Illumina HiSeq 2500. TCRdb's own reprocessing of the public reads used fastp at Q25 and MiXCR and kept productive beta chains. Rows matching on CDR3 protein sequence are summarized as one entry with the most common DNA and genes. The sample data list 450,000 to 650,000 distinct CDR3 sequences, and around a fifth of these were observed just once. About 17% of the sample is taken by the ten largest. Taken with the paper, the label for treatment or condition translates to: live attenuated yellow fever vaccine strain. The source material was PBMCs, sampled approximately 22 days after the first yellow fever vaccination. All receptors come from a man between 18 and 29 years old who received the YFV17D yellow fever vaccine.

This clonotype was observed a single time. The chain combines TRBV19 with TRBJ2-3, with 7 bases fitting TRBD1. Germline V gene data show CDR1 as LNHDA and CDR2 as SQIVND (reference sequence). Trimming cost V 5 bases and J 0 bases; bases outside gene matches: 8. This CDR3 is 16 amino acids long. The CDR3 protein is CASSPDRQGSTDTQYF. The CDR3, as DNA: TGTGCCAGTAGTCCAGACCGACAGGGTAGCACAGATACGCAGTATTTT.

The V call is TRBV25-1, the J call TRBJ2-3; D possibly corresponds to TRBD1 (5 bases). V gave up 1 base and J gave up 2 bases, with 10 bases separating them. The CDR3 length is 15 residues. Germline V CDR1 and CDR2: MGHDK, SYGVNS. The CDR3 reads CASSEWGGNTDTQYF. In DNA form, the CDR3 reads TGTGCCAGCAGTGAATGGGGCGGCAACACAGATACGCAGTATTTT.

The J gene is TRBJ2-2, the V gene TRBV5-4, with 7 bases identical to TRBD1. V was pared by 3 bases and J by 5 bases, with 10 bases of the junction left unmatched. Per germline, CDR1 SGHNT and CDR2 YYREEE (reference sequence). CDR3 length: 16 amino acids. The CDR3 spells CASSYPGTAETGELFF. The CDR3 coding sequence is TGTGCCAGCAGCTACCCCGGGACAGCCGAAACCGGGGAGCTGTTTTTT.

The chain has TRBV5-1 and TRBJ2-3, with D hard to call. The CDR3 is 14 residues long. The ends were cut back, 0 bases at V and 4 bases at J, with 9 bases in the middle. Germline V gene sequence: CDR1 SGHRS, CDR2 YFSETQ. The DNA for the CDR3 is TGCGCCAGCAGCTTGGCCTTTGGCCCAGATACGCAGTATTTT. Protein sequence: CASSLAFGPDTQYF.

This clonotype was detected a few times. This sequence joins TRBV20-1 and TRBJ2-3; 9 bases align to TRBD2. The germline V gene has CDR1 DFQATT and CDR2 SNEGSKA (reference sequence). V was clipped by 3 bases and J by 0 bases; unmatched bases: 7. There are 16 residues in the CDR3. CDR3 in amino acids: CSASPASGDSTDTQYF. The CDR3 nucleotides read TGCAGTGCTAGTCCGGCTAGCGGGGATAGCACAGATACGCAGTATTTT.

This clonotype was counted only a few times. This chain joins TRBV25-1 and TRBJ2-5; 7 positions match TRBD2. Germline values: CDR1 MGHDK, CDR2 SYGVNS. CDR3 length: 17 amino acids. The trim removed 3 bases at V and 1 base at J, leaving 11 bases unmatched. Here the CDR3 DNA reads TGTGCCAGCAGTGACAACACTCCTTGGGGGGGCCAAGAGACCCAGTACTTC. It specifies CASSDNTPWGGQETQYF.

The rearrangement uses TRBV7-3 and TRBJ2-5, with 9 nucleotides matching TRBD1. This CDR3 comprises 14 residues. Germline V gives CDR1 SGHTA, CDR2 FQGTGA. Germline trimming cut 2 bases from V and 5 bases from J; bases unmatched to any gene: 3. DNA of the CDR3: TGTGCCAGCAGCTTATTTGGACAGGGGGAGACCCAGTACTTC. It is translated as CASSLFGQGETQYF.

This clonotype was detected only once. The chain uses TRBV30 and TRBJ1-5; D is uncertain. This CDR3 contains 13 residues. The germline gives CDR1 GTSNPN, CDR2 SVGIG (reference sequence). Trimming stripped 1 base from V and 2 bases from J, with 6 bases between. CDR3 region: CAWSALGNQPQHF. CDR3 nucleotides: TGTGCCTGGAGTGCTCTCGGCAATCAGCCCCAGCATTTT.

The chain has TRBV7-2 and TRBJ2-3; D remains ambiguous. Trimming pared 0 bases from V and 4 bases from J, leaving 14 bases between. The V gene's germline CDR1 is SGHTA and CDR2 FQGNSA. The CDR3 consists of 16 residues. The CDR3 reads CASSLAIGEAADTQYF. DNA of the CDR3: TGTGCCAGCAGCTTAGCGATAGGAGAGGCTGCAGATACGCAGTATTTT.

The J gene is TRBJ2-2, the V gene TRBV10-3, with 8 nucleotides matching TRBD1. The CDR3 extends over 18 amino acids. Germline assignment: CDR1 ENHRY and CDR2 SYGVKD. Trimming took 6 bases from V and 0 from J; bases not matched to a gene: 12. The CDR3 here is CAISPVDREFANTGELFF. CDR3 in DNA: TGTGCCATCAGCCCGGTGGACAGGGAATTCGCGAACACCGGGGAGCTGTTTTTT.

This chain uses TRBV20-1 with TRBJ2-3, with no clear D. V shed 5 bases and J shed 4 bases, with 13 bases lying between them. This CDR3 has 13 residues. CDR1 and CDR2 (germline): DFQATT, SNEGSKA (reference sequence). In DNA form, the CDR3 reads TGCAGTGCTCCCCCAGCGTTTGCAGATACGCAGTATTTT. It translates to CSAPPAFADTQYF.

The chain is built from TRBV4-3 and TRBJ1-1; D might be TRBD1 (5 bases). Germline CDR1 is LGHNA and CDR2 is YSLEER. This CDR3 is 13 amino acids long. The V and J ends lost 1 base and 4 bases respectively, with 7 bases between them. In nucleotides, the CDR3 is TGCGCCAGCAGCCAAGCGGGGACCACTGAAGCTTTCTTT. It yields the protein CASSQAGTTEAFF.

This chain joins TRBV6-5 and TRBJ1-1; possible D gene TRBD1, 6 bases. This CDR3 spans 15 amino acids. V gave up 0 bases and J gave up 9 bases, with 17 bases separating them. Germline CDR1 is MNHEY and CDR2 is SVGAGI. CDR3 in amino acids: CASSYSQDSQEKAFF. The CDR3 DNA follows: TGTGCCAGCAGTTACTCCCAGGACAGCCAAGAGAAAGCTTTCTTT.

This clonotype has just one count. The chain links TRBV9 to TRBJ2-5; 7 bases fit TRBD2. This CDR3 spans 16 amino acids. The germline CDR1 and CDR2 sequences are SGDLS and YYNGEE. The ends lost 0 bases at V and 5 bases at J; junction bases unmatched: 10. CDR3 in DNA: TGTGCCAGCAGCGTAGGTTCCAGCGGGGTAGGTGAGACCCAGTACTTC. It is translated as CASSVGSSGVGETQYF.

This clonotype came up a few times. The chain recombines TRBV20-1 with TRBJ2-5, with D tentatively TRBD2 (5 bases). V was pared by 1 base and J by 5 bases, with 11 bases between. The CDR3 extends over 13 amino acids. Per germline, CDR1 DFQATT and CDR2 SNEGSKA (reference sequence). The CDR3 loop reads CSARAPGGETQYF. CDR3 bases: TGCAGTGCTAGAGCTCCGGGCGGGGAGACCCAGTACTTC.

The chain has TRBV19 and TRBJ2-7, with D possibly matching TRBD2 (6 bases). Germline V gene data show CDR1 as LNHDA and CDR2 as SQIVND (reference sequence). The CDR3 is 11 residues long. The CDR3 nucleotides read TGTGCCAGTAGATCTCCGGGGACTCGAAACGTC. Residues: CASRSPGTRNV.

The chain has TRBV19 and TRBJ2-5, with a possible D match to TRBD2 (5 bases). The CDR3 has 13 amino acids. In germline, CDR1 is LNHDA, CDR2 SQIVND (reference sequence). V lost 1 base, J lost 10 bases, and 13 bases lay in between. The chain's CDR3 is CASSIAGSRSQYF. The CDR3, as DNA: TGTGCCAGTAGTATAGCGGGGTCCCGTAGCCAGTACTTC.

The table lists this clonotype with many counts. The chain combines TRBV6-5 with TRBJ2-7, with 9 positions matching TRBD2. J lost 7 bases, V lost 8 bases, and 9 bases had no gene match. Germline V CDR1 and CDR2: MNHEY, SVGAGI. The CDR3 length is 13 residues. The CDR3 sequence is CASGGGAPEEQYF. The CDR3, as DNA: TGTGCCAGCGGCGGGGGGGCTCCGGAGGAGCAGTACTTC.

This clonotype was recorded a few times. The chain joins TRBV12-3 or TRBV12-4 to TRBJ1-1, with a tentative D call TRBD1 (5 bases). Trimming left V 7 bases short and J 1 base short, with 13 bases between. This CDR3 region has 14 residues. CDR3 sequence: CASTKGSENTEAFF. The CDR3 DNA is TGTGCCAGCACAAAGGGGTCGGAGAACACTGAAGCTTTCTTT.

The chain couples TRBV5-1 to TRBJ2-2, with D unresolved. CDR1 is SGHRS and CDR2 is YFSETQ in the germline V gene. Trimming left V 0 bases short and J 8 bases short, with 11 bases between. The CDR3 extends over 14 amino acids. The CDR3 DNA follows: TGCGCCAGCAGCTTGGGCGGCAGACCGGGGGAGCTGTTTTTT. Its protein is CASSLGGRPGELFF.

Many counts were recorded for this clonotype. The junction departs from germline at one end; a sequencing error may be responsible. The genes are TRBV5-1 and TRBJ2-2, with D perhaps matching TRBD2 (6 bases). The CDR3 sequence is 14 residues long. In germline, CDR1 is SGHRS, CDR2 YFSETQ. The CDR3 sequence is CASSFGGNTGELFF. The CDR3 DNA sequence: TGTGCCAGCAGCTTCGGGGGGAACACCGGGGAGCTGTTTTTT.